A selection of T cell receptor beta chains follows, all from one sample in a study of cytomegalovirus exposure and HLA in healthy donors. Using immunoSEQ multiplex PCR, the repertoire was profiled, and TCRdb retains in-frame clones only, with some absent. Here the sample spans some 190,000 clones, 80% to 90% being singletons. Sequencing used PBMCs. The receptors shown here come from a man aged 40-49 years in good health and CMV-seropositive. Each CDR3 is given with its conserved first and last residue.

v_call	cdr3_aa
TRBV10-3	CAISEPRAGTSNTGELFF
TRBV13	CASSLSGGSTDTQYF
TRBV6-5	CASSFSGQGARTEAFF
TRBV7-9	CASSQGPNTQYF
TRBV19	CASRPGAGNQPQHF
TRBV4-1	CASSLRDRYDGTQYF
TRBV5-1	CASSLTTGGQPQHF
TRBV2	CASSVQSNQPQHF
TRBV7-9	CASSSGTVYGYTF
TRBV5-1	CASSLAPGGNEQFF
TRBV19	CASSTPGQKNTEAFF
TRBV5-1	CASSSGTGGYEQYF
TRBV19	CASSITASGMNEQFF
TRBV7-6	CASSLTSGRALETQYF
TRBV28	CASSNTRTGGAAFF
TRBV5-6	CASSSSGRVAEQYF
TRBV6-5	CASSYVASPLHF
TRBV6-4	CASRGGESGNTIYF
TRBV25-1	CASRTGATEAFF
TRBV5-1	CASSSGGIGTDTQYF
TRBV2	CASRKTATVYEQYF
TRBV6-5	CASRRTDGIAGYTF
TRBV10-3	CAIGDRVNEQFF
TRBV7-9	CASSIIQGMNTEAFF
TRBV5-1	CASSEVVGGSYEQYF
TRBV19	CASSAATGGRETQYF
TRBV5-4	CASRPGQGLETQYF
TRBV28	CASYRTGRGQETQYF
TRBV5-4	CASSRDRNEQYF
TRBV28	CASSSDRTPYEQYF
TRBV9	CASSPESDGYTF
TRBV5-4	CASSQGQGANGYTF
TRBV27	CASSPSTEAYEQYF
TRBV11-2	CASSPLAGVSYEQYF
TRBV7-8	CASSPQGGNSPLHF
TRBV27	CASSFLGDTDTQYF
TRBV7-6	CASSLEASGSTDTQYF
TRBV7-9	CASSRGTGGTQPQHF
TRBV6-5	CASSPTGNEQFF
TRBV15	CATSRDSWNTGELFF
TRBV29-1	CSVDREGMNTEAFF
TRBV21-1	CASSSQQGPQETQYF
TRBV29-1	CSVADPAAVNEQYF
TRBV2	CASSQTWQGDSNQPQHF
TRBV6-1	CASGGRPEWETQYF
TRBV6-1	CASSEERDRGTYEQYF
TRBV9	CASTRSGNYGYTF
TRBV5-1	CASSLTSTYEQFF
TRBV25-1	CASSDLSGNTIYF
TRBV7-9	CASSHTGQGGYGYTF
TRBV29-1	CSGTGTVQETQYF
TRBV5-1	CASSLGAPQETQYF